The 29 T cell receptor beta chains below come from one sample, sequenced in a study of T cells in localized non-small cell lung cancer. TCRdb's copy holds only in-frame clones and misses some; the assay was immunoSEQ multiplex PCR. The profile shows about 21,000 clones, about 85% of them singletons. The sample in question was PBMCs, obtained before any cancer treatment. The receptors come from a man aged 35 to 69 with stage II squamous cell lung carcinoma.

V and J are TRBV28 and TRBJ1-2; D gene uncertain. This CDR3 contains 11 residues. The germline V gene encodes CDR1 MDHEN and CDR2 SYDVKM. V lost 4 bases and J 13 bases, leaving 13 bases between the germline ends. The CDR3 reads CASSYITRTTF. DNA of the CDR3: TGTGCCAGCAGTTACATAACCCGAACCACCTTC.

The J gene is TRBJ2-4, the V gene TRBV18; 12 nucleotides match TRBD2. CDR3 length equals 14 residues. V lost 5 bases and J lost 8; bases outside the gene matches: 4. Germline loops: CDR1 KGHSH, CDR2 LQKENI. The CDR3 DNA reads TGTGCCAGCTCAACGACTAGCGGGAGTTACATTCAGTACTTC. It codes for CASSTTSGSYIQYF.

This clone has only one observation. Its ends do not fully match the called genes, so a read error is possible. The chain combines TRBV5-1 with TRBJ1-2; 10 nucleotides agree with TRBD1. There are 15 residues in the CDR3. Germline V gene data show CDR1 as SGHRS and CDR2 as YFSETQ. CDR3 nucleotides: TGCGCCAGCAGCTCCCAGACAGGGGGCAACTTTGGCTACACCTTC. Its translation is CASSSQTGGNFGYTF.

This clone was counted once. The chain is built from TRBV27 and TRBJ2-2; D gene uncertain. V gave up 3 bases and J gave up 1 base, with 12 bases separating them. The CDR3 extends over 16 amino acids. CDR1 and CDR2 from the germline V gene are MNHEY and SMNVEV (reference sequence). In DNA, the CDR3 is TGTGCCAGCAGTTTTGACATTGGGCTGAACACCGGGGAGCTGTTTTTT. It translates to CASSFDIGLNTGELFF.

The rearrangement joins TRBV5-1 to TRBJ2-7; 12 bases fit TRBD2. The CDR3 covers 16 residues. V was clipped by 4 bases and J by 2 bases; unmatched bases: 7. CDR1 and CDR2 (germline): SGHRS, YFSETQ. The CDR3 DNA follows: TGCGCCAGCAGCGCACCAGGACTAGCGGGGACCTACGAGCAGTACTTC. Protein product: CASSAPGLAGTYEQYF.

This clone was detected only once. V is TRBV13 and J is TRBJ2-1; TRBD2 might be the D (6 bases). V lost 5 bases and J 4 bases, leaving 18 bases between the germline ends. Per the germline V gene, CDR1 is PRHDT and CDR2 is FYEKMQ (reference sequence). This CDR3 comprises 16 residues. DNA of the CDR3: TGTGCCAGCAGCCCCCGCGGGACCTACTCTTACAATGAGCAGTTCTTC. Translating it yields CASSPRGTYSYNEQFF.

The chain has TRBV11-2 and TRBJ1-1, with D uncertain. Germline CDR1 reads SGHAT; CDR2 reads FQNNGV. The CDR3 consists of 13 residues. Trimming removed 0 bases from V and 5 bases from J, with 7 bases in between. The CDR3 spells CASSLEGETEAFF. Written as DNA, the CDR3 is TGTGCCAGCAGCTTAGAGGGTGAAACTGAAGCTTTCTTT.

The rearrangement links TRBV21-1 to TRBJ2-7. TRBV21-1 is a pseudogene. CDR3 length equals 15 residues. The CDR3 reads CASSKGRDGPYEQYF. CDR3 bases: TGTGCCAGCAGCAAAGGTCGGGACGGACCCTACGAGCAGTACTTC.

The rearrangement uses TRBV6-1 and TRBJ2-6; D is unclear. The V and J ends lost 8 bases and 0 bases respectively, with 8 bases between them. CDR1 is MNHNS and CDR2 is SASEGT in the germline V gene. The CDR3 has 14 amino acids. This CDR3 is CASVYSSGANVLTF. CDR3 nucleotides: TGTGCCAGCGTTTATAGCTCTGGGGCCAACGTCCTGACTTTC.

This clone was seen once. The chain recombines TRBV6-1 with TRBJ1-1, with 9 bases fitting TRBD1. V was pared by 2 bases and J by 4 bases, with 8 bases of the junction left unmatched. Germline CDR1 is MNHNS and CDR2 is SASEGT. The CDR3 totals 16 residues. CDR3 in amino acids: CASSERKQGAGTEAFF. In nucleotides, the CDR3 is TGTGCCAGCAGTGAAAGGAAACAGGGGGCTGGCACTGAAGCTTTCTTT.

J is TRBJ1-4 and V is TRBV9; D might be TRBD1 (5 bases). The CDR3 loop spans 14 amino acids. CDR1 and CDR2 from the germline V gene are SGDLS and YYNGEE. V lost 0 bases and J lost 4, with 7 bases in between. In DNA form, the CDR3 reads TGTGCCAGCAGCGTAGGCAGGGTTAATGAAAAACTGTTTTTT. It is translated as CASSVGRVNEKLFF.

The V call is TRBV6-5, the J call TRBJ2-1, with TRBD1 matching over 7 bases. Looked up from germline, CDR1 is MNHEY and CDR2 is SVGAGI. Trimming removed 0 bases from V and 4 bases from J; junction bases left unmatched: 6. The CDR3 runs 16 residues. The CDR3 DNA sequence: TGTGCCAGCAGTTACTCGTGGGGACAGCGGTACAATGAGCAGTTCTTC. As protein: CASSYSWGQRYNEQFF.

The rearrangement links TRBV18 to TRBJ2-1, with 8 bases aligning to TRBD1. Per the germline V gene, CDR1 is KGHSH and CDR2 is LQKENI. The V and J ends lost 0 bases and 6 bases, in that order; junction bases with no gene match: 1. This CDR3 has 14 residues. CDR3 residues: CASSPPDRGNEQFF. For the CDR3, the DNA is TGTGCCAGCTCACCACCAGACAGGGGCAATGAGCAGTTCTTC. Together with reference TRBV18 and TRBJ2-1, the CDR3 gives the full variable domain: NAGVMQNPRHLVRRRGQEARLRCSPMKGHSHVYWYRQLPEEGLKFMVYLQKENIIDESGMPKERFSAEFPKEGPSILRIQQVVRGDSAAYFCASSPPDRGNEQFFGPGTRLTVL.

The chain carries TRBV19 and TRBJ2-4; no firm D call. The CDR3 spans 12 residues. Trimming removed 7 bases at V and 16 bases at J, with 20 bases between. The germline V gene encodes CDR1 LNHDA and CDR2 SQIVND (reference sequence). The chain's CDR3 is CASTLDGLYVYF. The CDR3 coding sequence is TGTGCCAGTACTCTGGATGGGTTGTATGTATACTTC.

The chain recombines TRBV6-5 with TRBJ1-1; D ambiguous. V lost 6 bases to trimming and J lost 4 bases, with 12 bases between them. The CDR3 runs to 13 residues. Germline loops: CDR1 MNHEY, CDR2 SVGAGI. CDR3 DNA: TGTGCCAGCAGCCAAAACCGGGTCACTGAAGCTTTCTTT. It codes for CASSQNRVTEAFF.

The chain joins TRBV6-6 to TRBJ2-7, with D tentatively TRBD1 or TRBD2 (5 bases each). This CDR3 comprises 12 residues. Trimming took off 5 bases at V and 4 bases at J, with 9 bases between the two ends. Germline values: CDR1 MNHNY, CDR2 SVGAGI (reference sequence). The CDR3 bases are TGTGCCAGCAGTCCGGGGCCATACGAGCAGTACTTC. Its protein is CASSPGPYEQYF.

V and J are TRBV4-1 and TRBJ1-5; 8 bases align to TRBD1. This CDR3 spans 17 amino acids. V dropped 1 base and J dropped 5; count of bases not matched to a gene: 10. CDR1 and CDR2 from the germline V gene are MGHRA and YSYEKL. The CDR3 spells CASSQGFQGARDQPQHF. The DNA of the CDR3 is TGCGCCAGCAGCCAAGGTTTCCAGGGGGCCCGAGATCAGCCCCAGCATTTT.

The chain carries TRBV5-5 and TRBJ2-4; the D gene is possibly TRBD1 (6 bases). Germline V gene data show CDR1 as SGHKS and CDR2 as YYEKEE (reference sequence). The CDR3 has 14 amino acids. V was clipped by 4 bases and J by 8 bases, with 16 bases between them. CDR3 region: CASSTQRPGDIQYF. The CDR3 DNA reads as TGTGCCAGCAGCACACAGAGGCCAGGGGACATTCAGTACTTC. Supplemented by reference TRBV5-5 and TRBJ2-4, the full variable domain reads DAGVTQSPTHLIKTRGQQVTLRCSPISGHKSVSWYQQVLGQGPQFIFQYYEKEERGRGNFPDRFSARQFPNYSSELNVNALLLGDSALYLCASSTQRPGDIQYFGAGTRLSVL.

The rearrangement uses TRBV7-9 and TRBJ1-2, with TRBD1 matching over 9 bases. Losses at the gene ends were 2 bases for V and 1 base for J; bases not matched to a gene: 5. In germline, CDR1 is SEHNR, CDR2 FQNEAQ (reference sequence). This CDR3 has 16 amino acids. CDR3 nucleotides: TGTGCCAGCAGCTTAAGGGACAGGGCCCTTAACTATGGCTACACCTTC. Its protein product is CASSLRDRALNYGYTF.

The J gene is TRBJ2-7, the V gene TRBV28; TRBD1 agrees at 8 bases. Germline loops: CDR1 MDHEN, CDR2 SYDVKM. The CDR3 length is 14 residues. V lost 2 bases, J lost 3 bases, and 3 bases stayed unmatched. Here the CDR3 reads CASSLPGTGYEQYF. As DNA, the CDR3 is TGTGCCAGCAGTTTACCCGGGACAGGCTACGAGCAGTACTTC.

This clone was recorded only once. The chain recombines TRBV11-2 with TRBJ1-2; 9 nucleotides line up with TRBD1. The CDR3 has 14 amino acids. Germline assignment: CDR1 SGHAT and CDR2 FQNNGV. V trimming: 1 base; J trimming: 8 bases; junction bases outside the gene matches: 5. CDR3 residues: CASSLGDRAGGYTF. CDR3 nucleotides: TGTGCCAGCAGCTTAGGGGACAGGGCGGGAGGCTACACCTTC.

This chain connects TRBV7-9 to TRBJ1-1; 9 positions match TRBD1. The CDR3 spans 16 residues. Germline assignment: CDR1 SEHNR and CDR2 FQNEAQ (reference sequence). Trimming at V came to 4 bases and at J to 3 bases, leaving 9 bases not matched to a gene. CDR3 nucleotide sequence: TGTGCCAGCAGCTCAGTAACAGGGGGCCTGGACACTGAAGCTTTCTTT. Residues: CASSSVTGGLDTEAFF.

The rearrangement joins TRBV10-3 to TRBJ2-3; TRBD2 matches 10 bases. Per germline, CDR1 ENHRY and CDR2 SYGVKD. The CDR3 is made up of 15 amino acids. V shed 5 bases, J shed 1 base, and the junction held 3 bases outside the gene matches. CDR3 sequence (DNA): TGTGCCATCAGTCCCGGGACTAGCGGCACAGATACGCAGTATTTT. The encoded protein is CAISPGTSGTDTQYF.

The chain is built from TRBV27 and TRBJ2-7; D may match TRBD1 or TRBD2 (5 bases each). The CDR3 loop spans 12 amino acids. The germline gives CDR1 MNHEY, CDR2 SMNVEV (reference sequence). Trimming cost V 3 bases and J 6 bases, with 9 bases left between them. CDR3 DNA sequence: TGTGCCAGCAGTTTTAACGGGGCCGAGCAGTACTTC. This translates into CASSFNGAEQYF.

The chain joins TRBV30 to TRBJ2-3, with 11 positions matching TRBD2. With V trimmed by 8 bases and J by 13 bases, 8 bases remained unmatched. The CDR3 length is 11 residues. From germline, CDR1 is GTSNPN and CDR2 SVGIG (reference sequence). CDR3 sequence: CARSLAGAKYF. CDR3 nucleotides: TGTGCCCGCTCACTAGCGGGAGCGAAGTATTTT.

The rearrangement links TRBV7-6 to TRBJ2-7; 9 positions match TRBD1. The CDR3 sequence is 14 residues long. V lost 6 bases to trimming and J lost 6 bases; unmatched junction nucleotides: 9. Germline V gene sequence: CDR1 SGHVS, CDR2 FNYEAQ. Here the CDR3 reads CASSLETGGPEQYF. As DNA, the CDR3 is TGTGCCAGCAGTCTAGAGACAGGGGGTCCCGAGCAGTACTTC.

The chain joins TRBV6-5 to TRBJ1-3; the D gene is possibly TRBD1 (5 bases). V was trimmed by 6 bases and J by 4 bases, leaving 13 bases between them. The CDR3 length is 14 residues. Looked up from germline, CDR1 is MNHEY and CDR2 is SVGAGI. This chain's CDR3 is CASRGSGTGNTIYF. CDR3 sequence (DNA): TGTGCCAGCAGGGGGTCGGGGACCGGAAACACCATATATTTT.

The rearrangement joins TRBV2 to TRBJ1-4, with no clear D. The CDR3 covers 12 residues. The germline V and J ends were trimmed by 8 bases and 4 bases, with 8 bases remaining between them. The germline CDR1 and CDR2 sequences are SNHLY and FYNNEI. CDR3 in DNA: TGTGCCAGCCTTCGGGTTAATGAAAAACTGTTTTTT. Translation gives CASLRVNEKLFF.

J is TRBJ2-7 and V is TRBV2; 7 bases fit TRBD2. CDR1 SNHLY and CDR2 FYNNEI come from the germline V gene. Trimming cost V 7 bases and J 2 bases; bases outside gene matches: 8. The CDR3 is made up of 14 amino acids. Here the CDR3 DNA reads TGTGCCAGCATAAGGGAGGGAGGTGCCTACGAGCAGTACTTC. It yields the protein CASIREGGAYEQYF.